These 6 T cell receptor beta chains share one sample of origin, sequenced in a study of human T cells and chemical hapten exposure. Via MiXCR, TCRdb re-called the RACE reads, giving one row per CDR3 protein. The sample consists of roughly 62,000 distinct CDR3 sequences, around 12% of them appearing once. As to time point: patch test 3, about 24 weeks after DPC sensitization. Regarding treatment: therapeutic diphenylcyclopropenone sensitization with weekly scalp DPC. The sequences come from whole blood, collected in connection with sensitization to the hapten diphenylcyclopropenone (DPC). These receptors originate from a man in his thirties or forties with alopecia areata. Some clones in this sample may be carry-over from other donors' samples.

This clonotype has ten or more counts. The rearrangement uses TRBV29-1 and TRBJ2-7, with D perhaps TRBD1 (6 bases). Germline lookup yields CDR1 SQVTM and CDR2 ANQGSEA. The CDR3 is made up of 13 amino acids. The V and J ends lost 4 bases and 3 bases respectively, with 13 bases between them. CDR3 bases: TGCAGCGTTGCCCGGGACACCTTCTACGAGCAGTACTTC. It translates to CSVARDTFYEQYF.

This clonotype was recorded many times. The chain combines TRBV20-1 with TRBJ1-6, with 8 bases matching TRBD1. Germline V gene sequence: CDR1 DFQATT, CDR2 SNEGSKA (reference sequence). There are 15 residues in the CDR3. The CDR3 protein is CRSDRASSYNSPLHF. The DNA of the CDR3 is TGCAGGTCGGACAGGGCCAGCTCCTATAATTCACCCCTCCACTTT.

The chain couples TRBV3-1 to TRBJ1-2; a weak D match, TRBD1 (5 bases). Trimming shortened V by 4 bases and J by 8 bases, and 11 bases separated the two germline ends. Germline-derived CDR1 and CDR2 are LGHDT and YNNKEL (reference sequence). This CDR3 has 12 amino acids. CDR3 loop: CASSLQGGGYTF. The DNA for the CDR3 is TGTGCCAGCAGCCTTCAGGGAGGCGGCTACACCTTC.

This clonotype was found many times. The V and J genes are TRBV6-1 and TRBJ1-1; 7 nucleotides agree with TRBD1. The CDR3 length is 16 residues. The ends lost 6 bases at V and 5 bases at J; junction bases unmatched: 15. Germline CDR1 MNHNS, CDR2 SASEGT. CDR3 protein: CASSHARGRGVTEAFF. The DNA for the CDR3 is TGTGCCAGCAGCCACGCTAGGGGGCGCGGGGTTACTGAAGCTTTCTTT.

This clonotype was counted ten times or more. The chain employs TRBV25-1 and TRBJ2-4, with TRBD2 as a possible D gene (6 bases). CDR3 length: 16 residues. The germline V and J ends were trimmed by 3 bases and 1 base, with 13 bases remaining between them. CDR1 is MGHDK and CDR2 is SYGVNS in the germline V gene. The CDR3 DNA reads TGTGCCAGCAGTGATAGCGGTTATCTGGCCAAAAACATTCAGTACTTC. It specifies CASSDSGYLAKNIQYF.

This clonotype has at least ten counts. This rearrangement joins TRBV20-1 to TRBJ1-1, with a weak D call TRBD1 (5 bases). Trimming shortened V by 4 bases and J by 7 bases, and 10 bases separated the two germline ends. The CDR3 totals 11 residues. Germline lookup yields CDR1 DFQATT and CDR2 SNEGSKA (reference sequence). This chain's CDR3 is CSAIQDIEAFF. The DNA of the CDR3 is TGCAGTGCTATACAGGATATTGAAGCTTTCTTT.